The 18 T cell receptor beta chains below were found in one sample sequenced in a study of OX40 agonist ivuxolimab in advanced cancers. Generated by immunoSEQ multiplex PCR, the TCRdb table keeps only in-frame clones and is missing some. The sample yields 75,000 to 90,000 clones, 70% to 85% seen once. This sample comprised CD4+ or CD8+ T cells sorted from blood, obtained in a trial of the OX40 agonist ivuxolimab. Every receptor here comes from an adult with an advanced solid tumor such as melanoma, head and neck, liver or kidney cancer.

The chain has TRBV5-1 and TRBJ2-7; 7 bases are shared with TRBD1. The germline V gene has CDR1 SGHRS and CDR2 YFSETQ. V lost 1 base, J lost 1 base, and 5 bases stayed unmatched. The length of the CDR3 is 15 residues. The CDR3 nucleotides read TGCGCCAGCAGCTTGTCGTCGGACAGGTCCTACGAGCAGTACTTC. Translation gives CASSLSSDRSYEQYF.

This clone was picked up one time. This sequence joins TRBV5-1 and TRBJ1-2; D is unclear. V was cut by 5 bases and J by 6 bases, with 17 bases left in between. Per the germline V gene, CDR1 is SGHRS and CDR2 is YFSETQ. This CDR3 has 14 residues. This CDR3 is CASSRAAPLDGYTF. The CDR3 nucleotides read TGCGCCAGCAGTCGGGCAGCGCCTCTGGATGGCTACACCTTC.

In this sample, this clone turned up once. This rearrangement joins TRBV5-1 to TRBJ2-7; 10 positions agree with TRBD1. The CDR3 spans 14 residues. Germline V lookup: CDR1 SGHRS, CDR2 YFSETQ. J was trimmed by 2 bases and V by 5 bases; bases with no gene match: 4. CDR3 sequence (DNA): TGCGCCAGCAGAAAGGACAGGGGGGCCTACGAGCAGTACTTC. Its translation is CASRKDRGAYEQYF. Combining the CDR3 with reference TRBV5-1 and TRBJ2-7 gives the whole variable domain KAGVTQTPRYLIKTRGQQVTLSCSPISGHRSVSWYQQTPGQGLQFLFEYFSETQRNKGNFPGRFSGRQFSNSRSEMNVSTLELGDSALYLCASRKDRGAYEQYFGPGTRLTVT.

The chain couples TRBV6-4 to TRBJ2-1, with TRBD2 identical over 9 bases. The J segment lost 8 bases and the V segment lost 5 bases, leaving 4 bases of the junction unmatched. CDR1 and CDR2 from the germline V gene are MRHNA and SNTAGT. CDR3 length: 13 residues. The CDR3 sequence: CASSRTSDDEQFF. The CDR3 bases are TGTGCCAGCAGTCGGACTAGCGACGATGAGCAGTTCTTC.

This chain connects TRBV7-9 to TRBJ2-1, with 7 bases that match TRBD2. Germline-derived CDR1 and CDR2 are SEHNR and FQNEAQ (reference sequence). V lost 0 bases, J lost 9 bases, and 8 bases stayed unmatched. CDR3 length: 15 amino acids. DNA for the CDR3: TGTGCCAGCAGCTTAGCCCTCGGCGGGGGAAGTGAGCAGTTCTTC. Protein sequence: CASSLALGGGSEQFF.

CDR3 region: CASSPPSTSDTQYF. CDR3 nucleotides: TGTGCCAGCTCTCCCCCTTCCACATCAGATACGCAGTATTTT. The chain is built from TRBV18 and TRBJ2-3, with D uncertain. CDR1 and CDR2 from the germline V gene are KGHSH and LQKENI. Between the trimmed V and J ends, which lost 6 bases and 4 bases, there was a span of 14 bases. The CDR3 runs to 14 residues.

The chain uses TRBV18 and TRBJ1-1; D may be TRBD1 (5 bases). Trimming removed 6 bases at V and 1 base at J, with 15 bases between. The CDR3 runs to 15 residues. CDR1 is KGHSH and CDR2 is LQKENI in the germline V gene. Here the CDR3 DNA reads TGTGCCAGCTCTCAGGGTTCCGGAAAGAACACTGAAGCTTTCTTT. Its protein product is CASSQGSGKNTEAFF.

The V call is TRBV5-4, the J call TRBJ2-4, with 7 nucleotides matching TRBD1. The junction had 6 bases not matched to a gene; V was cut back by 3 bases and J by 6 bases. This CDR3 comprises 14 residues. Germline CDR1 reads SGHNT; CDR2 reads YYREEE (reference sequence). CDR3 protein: CASSSQGEGNIQYF. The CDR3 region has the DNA TGTGCCAGCAGCTCGCAGGGGGAAGGAAACATTCAGTACTTC.

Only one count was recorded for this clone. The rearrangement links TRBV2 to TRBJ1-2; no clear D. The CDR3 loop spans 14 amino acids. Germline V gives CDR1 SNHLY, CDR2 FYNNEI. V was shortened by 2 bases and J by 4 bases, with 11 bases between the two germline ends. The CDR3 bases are TGTGCCAGCAGTGAATTGCCTGGAGGCTATGGCTACACCTTC. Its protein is CASSELPGGYGYTF.

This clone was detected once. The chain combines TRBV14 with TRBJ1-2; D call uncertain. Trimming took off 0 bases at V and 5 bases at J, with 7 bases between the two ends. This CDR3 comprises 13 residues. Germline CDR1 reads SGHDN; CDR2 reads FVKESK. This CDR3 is CASSQDELYGYTF. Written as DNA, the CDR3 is TGTGCCAGCAGCCAAGATGAGTTATATGGCTACACCTTC. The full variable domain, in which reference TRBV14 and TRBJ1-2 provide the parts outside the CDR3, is EAGVTQFPSHSVIEKGQTVTLRCDPISGHDNLYWYRRVMGKEIKFLLHFVKESKQDESGMPNNRFLAERTGGTYSTLKVQPAELEDSGVYFCASSQDELYGYTFGSGTRLTVV.

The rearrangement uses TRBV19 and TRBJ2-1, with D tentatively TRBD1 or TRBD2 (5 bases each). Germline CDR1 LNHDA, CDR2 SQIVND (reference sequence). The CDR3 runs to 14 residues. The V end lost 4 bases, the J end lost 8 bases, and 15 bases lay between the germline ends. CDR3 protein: CASSTSGRSDEQFF. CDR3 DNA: TGTGCCAGTAGTACTTCGGGACGGAGCGATGAGCAGTTCTTC.

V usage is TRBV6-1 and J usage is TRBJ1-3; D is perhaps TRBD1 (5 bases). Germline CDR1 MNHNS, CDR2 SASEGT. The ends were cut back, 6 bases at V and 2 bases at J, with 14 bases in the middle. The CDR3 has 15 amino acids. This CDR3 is CASRVQRDAGNTIYF. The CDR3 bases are TGTGCCAGCAGGGTACAACGGGACGCTGGAAACACCATATATTTT.

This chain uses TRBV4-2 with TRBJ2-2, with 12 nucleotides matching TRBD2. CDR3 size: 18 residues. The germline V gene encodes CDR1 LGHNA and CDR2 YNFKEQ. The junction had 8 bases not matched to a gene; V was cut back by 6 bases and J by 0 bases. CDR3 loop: CASSLRTSGTSNTGELFF. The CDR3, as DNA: TGTGCCAGCAGTCTCCGGACTAGCGGGACCTCGAACACCGGGGAGCTGTTTTTT.

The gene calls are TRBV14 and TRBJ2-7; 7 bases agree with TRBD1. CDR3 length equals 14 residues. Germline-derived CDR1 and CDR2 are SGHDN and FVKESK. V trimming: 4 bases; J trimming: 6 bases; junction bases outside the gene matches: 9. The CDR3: CASSRHGTDIEQYF. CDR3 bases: TGTGCCAGCAGCCGACACGGGACAGATATCGAGCAGTACTTC.

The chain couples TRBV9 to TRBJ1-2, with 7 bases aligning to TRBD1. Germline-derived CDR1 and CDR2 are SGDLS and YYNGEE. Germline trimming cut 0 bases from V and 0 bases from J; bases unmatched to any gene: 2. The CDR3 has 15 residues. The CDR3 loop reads CASSVEGTANYGYTF. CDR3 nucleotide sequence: TGTGCCAGCAGCGTAGAAGGGACAGCTAACTATGGCTACACCTTC.

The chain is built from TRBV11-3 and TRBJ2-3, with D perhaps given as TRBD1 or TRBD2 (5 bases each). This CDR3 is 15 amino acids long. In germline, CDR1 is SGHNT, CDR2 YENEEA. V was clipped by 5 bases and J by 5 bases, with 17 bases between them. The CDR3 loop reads CASSPGRQRGDTQYF. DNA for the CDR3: TGTGCCAGCAGCCCGGGACGGCAGAGGGGAGATACGCAGTATTTT. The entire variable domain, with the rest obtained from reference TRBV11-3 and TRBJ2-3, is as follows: EAGVVQSPRYKIIEKKQPVAFWCNPISGHNTLYWYLQNLGQGPELLIRYENEEAVDDSQLPKDRFSAERLKGVDSTLKIQPAELGDSAVYLCASSPGRQRGDTQYFGPGTRLTVL.

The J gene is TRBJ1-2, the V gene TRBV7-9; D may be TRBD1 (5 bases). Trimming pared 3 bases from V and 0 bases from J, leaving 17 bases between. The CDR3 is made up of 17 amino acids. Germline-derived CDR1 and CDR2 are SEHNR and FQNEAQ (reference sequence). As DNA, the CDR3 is TGTGCCAGCAGCTTCGTTGGATACAGGAATTCTAACTATGGCTACACCTTC. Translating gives CASSFVGYRNSNYGYTF. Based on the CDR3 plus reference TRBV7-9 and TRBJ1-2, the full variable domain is DTGVSQNPRHKITKRGQNVTFRCDPISEHNRLYWYRQTLGQGPEFLTYFQNEAQLEKSRLLSDRFSAERPKGSFSTLEIQRTEQGDSAMYLCASSFVGYRNSNYGYTFGSGTRLTVV.

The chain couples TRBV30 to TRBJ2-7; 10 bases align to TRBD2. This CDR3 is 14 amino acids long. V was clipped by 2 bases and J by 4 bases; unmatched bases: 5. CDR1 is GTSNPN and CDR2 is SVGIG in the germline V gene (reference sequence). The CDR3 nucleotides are TGTGCCTGGAGTCTTACTAGCGGGGTATACGAGCAGTACTTC. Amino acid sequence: CAWSLTSGVYEQYF.